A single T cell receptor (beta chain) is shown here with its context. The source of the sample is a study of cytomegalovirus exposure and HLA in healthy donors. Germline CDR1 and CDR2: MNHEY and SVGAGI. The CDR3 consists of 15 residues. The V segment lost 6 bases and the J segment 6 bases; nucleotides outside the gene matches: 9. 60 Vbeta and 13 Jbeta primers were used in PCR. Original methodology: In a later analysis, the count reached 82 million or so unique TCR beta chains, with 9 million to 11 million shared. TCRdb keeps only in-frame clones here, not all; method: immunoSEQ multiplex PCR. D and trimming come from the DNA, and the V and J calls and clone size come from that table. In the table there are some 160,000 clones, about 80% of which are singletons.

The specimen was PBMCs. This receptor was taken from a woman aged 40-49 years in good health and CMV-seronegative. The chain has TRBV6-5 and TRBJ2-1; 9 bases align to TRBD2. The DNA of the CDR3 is TGTGCCAGCAGCCCAACGGGACTAGCTGTCAATGAGCAGTTCTTC. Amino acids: CASSPTGLAVNEQFF.